The source of this T cell receptor beta chain is a study of T-cell memory formation after mild COVID-19. Study-level results: CD4+ contracting clones were found mainly in CM and EM, and CD8+ ones in EMRA.

This clonotype was detected only a few times. Its antigen is undetermined. The CDR3 runs to 15 residues. The ends were cut back, 6 bases at V and 3 bases at J, with 17 bases in the middle. Per the germline V gene, CDR1 is LNHDA and CDR2 is SQIVND (reference sequence). TCRdb called the 5' RACE reads again in MiXCR, with one record for every CDR3 protein. This table holds hundreds of thousands of distinct CDR3 sequences, approximately 23% found once. The J gene is TRBJ1-1, the V gene TRBV19; D is possibly TRBD1 (6 bases). Sequencing was carried out using PBMCs or a T cell subset sorted from them (not recorded which). The receptor was derived from an adult woman who had mild COVID-19 (a few samples of this study predate the infection). Cell type and time point are not known. The CDR3 region is CASSATGMWDTEAFF. CDR3 DNA sequence: TGTGCCAGTAGCGCCACAGGGATGTGGGACACTGAAGCTTTCTTT.